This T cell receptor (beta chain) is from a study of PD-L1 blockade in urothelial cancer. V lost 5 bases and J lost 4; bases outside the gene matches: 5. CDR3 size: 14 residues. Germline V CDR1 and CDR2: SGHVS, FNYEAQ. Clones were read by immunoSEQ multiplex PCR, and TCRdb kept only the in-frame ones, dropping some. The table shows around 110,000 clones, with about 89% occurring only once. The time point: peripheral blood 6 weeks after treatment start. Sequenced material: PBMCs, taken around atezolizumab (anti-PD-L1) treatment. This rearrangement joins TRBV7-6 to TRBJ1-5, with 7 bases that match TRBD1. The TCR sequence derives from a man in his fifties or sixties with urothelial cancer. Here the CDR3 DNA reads TGTGCCAGCAGCGCGGACAGGACTAATCAGCCCCAGCATTTT. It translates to CASSADRTNQPQHF.